The clone carrying this T cell receptor beta chain was seen repeatedly, ten times or more. The data derive from a study of graft-versus-host responses after intestinal transplantation. The V and J ends lost 0 bases and 3 bases respectively, with 16 bases between them. This CDR3 region has 16 residues. Germline-derived CDR1 and CDR2 are SGHRS and YFSETQ. Assay used: immunoSEQ multiplex PCR; TCRdb lists only in-frame clones, some missing. Here the sample spans about 15,000 clones, approximately 40% being singletons. There were 200,000 CFSE-labeled responder cells plated together with 200,000 irradiated, violet-dye-labeled stimulator cells. After the reaction, the investigators sorted the proliferating CFSE-low CD3+CD4+ and CD3+CD8+ responders.

This receptor was identified in a human patient who received an intestinal transplant. Sequences were derived from alloreactive CD8+ T cells from a mixed lymphocyte reaction culture, sampled before intestinal transplant. Indicated subset: CFSE-low proliferating T cells sorted from approximately 6-day pre-transplant mixed lymphocyte reaction (GvH or HvG direction). V gene TRBV5-1 combines with J gene TRBJ2-7, with D perhaps being TRBD1 or TRBD2 (6 bases each). This CDR3 is CASSLGQGWGVYEQYF. The CDR3 region has the DNA TGCGCCAGCAGCTTGGGGCAGGGGTGGGGGGTCTACGAGCAGTACTTC.